Listed below are T cell receptor beta chains from one sample, sequenced in a study of blood T cell repertoires in COVID-19. The data were produced by immunoSEQ multiplex PCR, yet TCRdb's version contains in-frame clones alone and is incomplete. Of approximately 250,000 clones in the sample, approximately 84% were seen once. The sequenced sample was peripheral blood. These TCRs come from a human donor in a cohort sampled during active COVID-19. CDR3s include the opening cysteine and the closing phenylalanine or tryptophan. A D gene is named only where the DNA matches it firmly. The listing skips clone size in some rows; elsewhere it reads once, few, many or a size class.

D	V	J	size	CDR3	DNA
TRBD2	TRBV6-6	TRBJ2-7	NA	CASRPGEGYEQYF	TGTGCCAGCCGACCGGGGGAGGGCTACGAGCAGTACTTC
TRBD2	TRBV7-2	TRBJ2-7	NA	CASSRGGRREQYF	TGTGCCAGCAGCCGGGGGGGCCGTCGCGAGCAGTACTTC
NA	TRBV11-2	TRBJ2-7	NA	CASSSKSPSSYEQYF	TGTGCCAGCAGCTCCAAAAGCCCGAGCTCCTACGAGCAGTACTTC
NA	TRBV27	TRBJ2-7	NA	CASRRSSVIRWYF	TGTGCCAGCAGACGCTCGTCGGTAATTCGGTGGTACTTC
NA	TRBV2	TRBJ2-3	NA	CASSEEGGPTDTQYF	TGTGCCAGCAGTGAAGAGGGGGGGCCCACAGATACGCAGTATTTT
NA	TRBV19	TRBJ1-1	NA	CASSQGNTEAFF	TGTGCCAGTAGCCAGGGGAACACTGAAGCTTTCTTT
NA	TRBV3-1/TRBV3-2	TRBJ2-7	NA	CASSHSNSVCEQYF	TGTGCCAGCAGCCATTCTAACAGTGTTTGCGAGCAGTACTTC
NA	TRBV28	TRBJ1-5	NA	CASSRGNQPQHF	TGTGCCAGCAGCAGGGGTAATCAGCCCCAGCATTTT
NA	TRBV6-1	TRBJ1-2	NA	CASSERGAVEFGYTF	TGTGCCAGCAGTGAACGGGGGGCGGTTGAATTTGGCTACACCTTC
TRBD2	TRBV4-1	TRBJ2-1	NA	CASSQGTRSNEQFF	TGCGCCAGCAGCCAGGGGACTAGATCCAATGAGCAGTTCTTC
TRBD2	TRBV5-4	TRBJ2-1	NA	CASSPGGSYNEQFF	TGTGCCAGCAGCCCGGGAGGGTCCTACAATGAGCAGTTCTTC
TRBD1	TRBV6-1	TRBJ1-6	NA	CASSETTGWNSPLHF	TGTGCCAGCAGTGAAACGACAGGGTGGAATTCACCCCTCCACTTT
NA	TRBV9	TRBJ2-1	NA	CASSPSEAYNEQFF	TGTGCCAGCAGCCCTTCCGAGGCCTACAATGAGCAGTTCTTC
TRBD2	TRBV7-9	TRBJ2-7	NA	CASSFMGLAGGNEQYF	TGTGCCAGCAGCTTTATGGGACTAGCGGGAGGTAACGAGCAGTACTTC
NA	TRBV19	TRBJ2-2	NA	CATAGYTGELFF	TGTGCCACAGCAGGTTATACCGGGGAGCTGTTTTTT
TRBD1	TRBV15	TRBJ1-1	NA	CATSKGQADLNTEAFF	TGTGCCACCAGCAAAGGACAGGCGGACTTGAACACTGAAGCTTTCTTT
TRBD1	TRBV6-2/TRBV6-3	TRBJ2-3	NA	CASSSGGWMIDTQYF	TGTGCCAGCAGTTCAGGGGGCTGGATGATAGATACGCAGTATTTT
TRBD2	TRBV19	TRBJ2-5	NA	CASSILAGGVETQYF	TGTGCCAGTAGTATCCTAGCGGGGGGGGTTGAGACCCAGTACTTC
NA	TRBV19	TRBJ2-7	NA	CASSSLRGSEQYF	TGTGCCAGTAGTTCCCTCAGGGGTTCCGAGCAGTACTTC
TRBD1	TRBV14	TRBJ1-1	NA	CASSRRQTGTEAFF	TGTGCCAGCAGCCGGCGGCAGACAGGGACTGAAGCTTTCTTT
NA	TRBV5-4	TRBJ2-5	NA	CASSPSGLSETQYF	TGTGCCAGCAGCCCGTCAGGACTATCGGAGACCCAGTACTTC
NA	TRBV7-9	TRBJ1-4	NA	CASSLGAWGGADEKLFF	TGTGCCAGCAGCTTAGGAGCTTGGGGGGGCGCCGATGAAAAACTGTTTTTT
NA	TRBV6-5	TRBJ2-7	NA	CASSYSVRVRSYEQYF	TGTGCCAGCAGTTACTCGGTCCGGGTGCGCTCCTACGAGCAGTACTTC
TRBD1	TRBV7-2	TRBJ1-1	NA	CASSPTVDRASEAFF	TGTGCCAGCAGCCCCACCGTGGACAGGGCTTCTGAAGCTTTCTTT
NA	TRBV18	TRBJ1-5	once	CASSPRTGGNQPQHF	TGTGCCAGCTCACCCCGAACGGGGGGCAATCAGCCCCAGCATTTT
NA	TRBV5-8	TRBJ2-6	NA	CASSWGDSFSGANVLTF	TGTGCCAGCAGCTGGGGGGACTCCTTCTCTGGGGCCAACGTCCTGACTTTC
NA	TRBV19	TRBJ1-5	NA	CASTQGLGVLPQHF	TGTGCCAGTACCCAGGGGTTAGGGGTTTTGCCCCAGCATTTT
TRBD1	TRBV24-1	TRBJ2-1	few	CATSDPGTGNEQFF	TGTGCCACCAGTGATCCCGGGACAGGGAATGAGCAGTTCTTC
TRBD1	TRBV6-1	TRBJ2-7	few	CASSEYVGGVSEQYF	TGTGCCAGCAGTGAATACGTAGGGGGCGTTTCCGAGCAGTACTTC
NA	TRBV5-1	TRBJ2-7	NA	CASTGGESYEQYF	TGCGCCAGCACTGGAGGCGAGTCCTACGAGCAGTACTTC
NA	TRBV6-2/TRBV6-3	TRBJ2-2	few	CASSSGRWYTGELFF	TGTGCCAGCAGTTCAGGGAGGTGGTACACCGGGGAGCTGTTTTTT
TRBD1	TRBV19	TRBJ2-7	NA	CASSPGDSTLYEQYF	TGTGCCAGTAGTCCTGGGGACAGTACCCTATACGAGCAGTACTTC
TRBD1	TRBV5-1	TRBJ2-2	once	CASSSDRGELFF	TGCGCCAGCAGCTCGGACAGGGGGGAGCTGTTTTTT
NA	TRBV10-1	TRBJ2-3	once	CASKGQTTDTQYF	TGCGCCAGCAAAGGACAGACCACAGATACGCAGTATTTT
TRBD1	TRBV29-1	TRBJ1-3	NA	CSVHHPGQGDSGNTIYF	TGCAGCGTCCACCATCCGGGACAGGGAGACTCTGGAAACACCATATATTTT
TRBD2	TRBV24-1	TRBJ2-5	NA	CATSAPGLAGGQSGTQYF	TGTGCCACCAGTGCCCCGGGACTAGCGGGGGGGCAGTCCGGGACCCAGTACTTC
NA	TRBV9	TRBJ2-7	NA	CASSVGTATGIYEQYF	TGTGCCAGCAGCGTAGGAACTGCGACAGGCATATACGAGCAGTACTTC
NA	TRBV13	TRBJ2-7	NA	CASSFRGTYEQYF	TGTGCCAGCAGCTTCCGAGGGACTTACGAGCAGTACTTC
TRBD1	TRBV7-2	TRBJ1-2	NA	CASRRPGQKGGYTF	TGTGCCAGCAGACGACCGGGACAGAAGGGAGGCTACACCTTC
NA	TRBV7-9	TRBJ2-3	NA	CASSLGVTSTDTQYF	TGTGCCAGCAGCCTCGGGGTTACGAGCACAGATACGCAGTATTTT
TRBD1	TRBV5-4	TRBJ1-2	NA	CASSLRDRGSYGYTF	TGTGCCAGCAGCCTAAGGGACAGGGGTAGCTATGGCTACACCTTC
TRBD2	TRBV18	TRBJ2-7	once	CASSPFQAGGTYEQYF	TGTGCCAGCTCACCCTTTCAAGCGGGAGGAACCTACGAGCAGTACTTC
NA	TRBV4-2	TRBJ1-1	NA	CASSQALGGQNTEAFF	TGTGCCAGCAGCCAAGCCCTCGGGGGGCAGAACACTGAAGCTTTCTTT
NA	TRBV15	TRBJ1-4	few	CATSRDRASTNEKLFF	TGTGCCACCAGCAGAGATCGAGCTTCAACTAATGAAAAACTGTTTTTT
TRBD2	TRBV6-2/TRBV6-3	TRBJ2-3	NA	CASSYSSRGGTDTQYF	TGTGCCAGCAGTTACTCGAGCCGGGGGGGGACAGATACGCAGTATTTT
NA	TRBV11-3	TRBJ2-1	NA	CASSPSRGEQFF	TGTGCCAGCAGCCCTTCTAGAGGCGAGCAGTTCTTC
NA	TRBV5-1	TRBJ2-7	NA	CASSLARAEQYF	TGCGCCAGCAGCTTGGCCAGGGCCGAGCAGTACTTC
TRBD2	TRBV19	TRBJ2-2	NA	CASSSGTSASNTGELFF	TGTGCCAGTAGTTCGGGGACTAGCGCTTCGAACACCGGGGAGCTGTTTTTT
NA	TRBV5-4	TRBJ2-3	NA	CASSVGTTDTQYF	TGTGCCAGCAGCGTCGGGACAACAGATACGCAGTATTTT
NA	TRBV6-2/TRBV6-3	TRBJ2-3	NA	CASSQSTDTQYF	TGTGCCAGCAGTCAGTCCACAGATACGCAGTATTTT
NA	TRBV29-1	TRBJ1-1	NA	CSGGTRTMNTEAFF	TGCAGCGGGGGGACCCGAACTATGAACACTGAAGCTTTCTTT
NA	TRBV2	TRBJ2-5	NA	CASVRGPQETQYF	TGTGCCAGCGTGCGGGGGCCCCAAGAGACCCAGTACTTC
TRBD2	TRBV7-8	TRBJ2-3	NA	CASSFFGGTSGSSTDTQYF	TGTGCCAGCAGCTTTTTCGGGGGGACTAGCGGGAGTAGCACAGATACGCAGTATTTT
NA	TRBV29-1	TRBJ1-1	NA	CSVDRQANTEAFF	TGCAGCGTTGATCGGCAGGCGAACACTGAAGCTTTCTTT
TRBD2	TRBV9	TRBJ2-7	NA	CASSVGASGSSSRNYEQYF	TGTGCCAGCAGCGTAGGGGCTAGCGGGAGCTCGAGTAGGAACTACGAGCAGTACTTC